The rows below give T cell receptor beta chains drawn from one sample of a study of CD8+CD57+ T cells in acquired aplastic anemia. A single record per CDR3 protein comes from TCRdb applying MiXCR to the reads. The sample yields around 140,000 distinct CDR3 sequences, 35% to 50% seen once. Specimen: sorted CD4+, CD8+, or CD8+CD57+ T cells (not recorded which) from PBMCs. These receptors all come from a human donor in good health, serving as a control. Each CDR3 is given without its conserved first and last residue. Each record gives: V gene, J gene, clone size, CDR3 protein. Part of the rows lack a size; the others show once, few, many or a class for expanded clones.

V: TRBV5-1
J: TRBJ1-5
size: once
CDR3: ASSQAIGGQPQH

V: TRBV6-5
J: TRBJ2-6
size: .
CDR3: ASSYSHSGANVLT

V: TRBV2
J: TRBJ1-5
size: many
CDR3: ASRRDSNQPQH

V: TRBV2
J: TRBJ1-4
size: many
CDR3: ASSGRSVATNEKLF

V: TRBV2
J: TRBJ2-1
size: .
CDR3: ASSINREQF

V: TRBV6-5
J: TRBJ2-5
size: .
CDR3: ASSPGLLGMKTQY

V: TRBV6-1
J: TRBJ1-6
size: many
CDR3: ASSDGLPLH

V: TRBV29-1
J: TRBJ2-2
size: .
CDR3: SVEGQGTGELF

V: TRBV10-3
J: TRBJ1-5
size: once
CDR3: AISANPGTGGLQPQH

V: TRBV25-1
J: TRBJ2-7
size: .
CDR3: ASSGGVSSGGSYYEQY

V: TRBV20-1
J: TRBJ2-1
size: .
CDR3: SADGTSGGQNEQF

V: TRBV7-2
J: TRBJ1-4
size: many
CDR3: ASSSLTATAEKLF

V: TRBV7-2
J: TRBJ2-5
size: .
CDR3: AGATGRGETQY

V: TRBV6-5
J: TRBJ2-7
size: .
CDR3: ASSYSMGAGPYEQY

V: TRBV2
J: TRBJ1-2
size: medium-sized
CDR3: ASSDEAVGYT

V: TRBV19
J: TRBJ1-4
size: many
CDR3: ASSPHGSGEKLF

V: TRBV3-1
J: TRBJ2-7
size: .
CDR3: AGSQDARRGQY

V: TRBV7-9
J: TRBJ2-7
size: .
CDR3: ASSLGTGDEQY

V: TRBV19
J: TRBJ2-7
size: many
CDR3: ASSNAGTGIHEQY

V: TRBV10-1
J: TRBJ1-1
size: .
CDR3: ASSDSVDSEAF

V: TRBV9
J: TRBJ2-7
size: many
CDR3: ASSVAGGSEQY

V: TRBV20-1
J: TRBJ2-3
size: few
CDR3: SVGGTDTQY

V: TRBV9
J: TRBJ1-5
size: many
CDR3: ASSATGTVYQPQH

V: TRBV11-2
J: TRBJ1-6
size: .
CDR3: ASSLDYRVANNSPLH

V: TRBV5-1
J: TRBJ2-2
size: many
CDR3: ASRQTGGASGELF

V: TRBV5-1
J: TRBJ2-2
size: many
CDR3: ASDEGLAGERSAGELF

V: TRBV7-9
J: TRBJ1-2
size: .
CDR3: ASSFSDSSGYT

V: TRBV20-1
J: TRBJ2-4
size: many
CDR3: SAERLAGARNIQY

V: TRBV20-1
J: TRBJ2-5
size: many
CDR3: SARVDWASGRYQETQY

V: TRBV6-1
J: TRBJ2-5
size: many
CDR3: ASSPRGAGTQY

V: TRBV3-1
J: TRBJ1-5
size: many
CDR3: ASSQDHRRQPQH

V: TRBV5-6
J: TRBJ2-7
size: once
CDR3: ASSYGGLSYEQY

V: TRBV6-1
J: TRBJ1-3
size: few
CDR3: ASSPKGGPGNTIY

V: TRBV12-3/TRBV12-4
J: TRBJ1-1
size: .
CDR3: AGRLQGGTEAF

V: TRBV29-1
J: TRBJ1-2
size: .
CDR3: SVLDPGQGALYT